The T cell receptor (beta chain) described here comes from a study of T cell changes during pregnancy in multiple sclerosis. This CDR3 spans 13 amino acids. V shed 10 bases, J shed 6 bases, and the junction held 9 bases outside the gene matches. Germline loops: CDR1 SGHTA, CDR2 FQGNSA. The method was immunoSEQ multiplex PCR; TCRdb's version includes in-frame clones alone and lacks a portion of them. The repertoire holds tens of thousands of clones, with 75% to 90% as singletons. The chain joins TRBV7-2 to TRBJ2-7; TRBD2 matches 10 bases. This clonotype was sampled from a female donor in good health, enrolled as a control in a pregnancy study. The input for sequencing was CD4+ T cells from peripheral blood mononuclear cells, taken in the first trimester of pregnancy. The CDR3 is CATKAGGPSEQYF. CDR3 nucleotide sequence: TGTGCCACCAAAGCGGGAGGGCCGAGCGAGCAGTACTTC.